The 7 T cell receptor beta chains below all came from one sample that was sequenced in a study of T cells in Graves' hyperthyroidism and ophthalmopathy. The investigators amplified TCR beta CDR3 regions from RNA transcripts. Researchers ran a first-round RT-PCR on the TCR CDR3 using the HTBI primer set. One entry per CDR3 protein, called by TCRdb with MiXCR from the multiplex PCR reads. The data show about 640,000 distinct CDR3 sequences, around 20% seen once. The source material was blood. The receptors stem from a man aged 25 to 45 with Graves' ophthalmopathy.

The CDR3 region is CASSKGAGVSDTQYF. The CDR3 DNA follows: TGTGCCAGCTCAAAAGGGGCGGGAGTCTCAGATACGCAGTATTTT. This rearrangement joins TRBV28 to TRBJ2-3; 7 nucleotides match TRBD2. The CDR3 is 15 amino acids. After removal of 8 bases from V and 4 bases from J, the junction contained 12 bases not matched to a gene. In germline, CDR1 is MDHEN, CDR2 SYDVKM.

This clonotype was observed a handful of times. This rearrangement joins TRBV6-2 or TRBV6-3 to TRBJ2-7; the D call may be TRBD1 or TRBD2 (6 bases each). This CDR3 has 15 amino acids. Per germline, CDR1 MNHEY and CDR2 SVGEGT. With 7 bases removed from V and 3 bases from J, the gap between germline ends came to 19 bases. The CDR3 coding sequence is TGTGCCAGCACTTTGAGTCGGGGGCCGATCTACGAGCAGTACTTC. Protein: CASTLSRGPIYEQYF.

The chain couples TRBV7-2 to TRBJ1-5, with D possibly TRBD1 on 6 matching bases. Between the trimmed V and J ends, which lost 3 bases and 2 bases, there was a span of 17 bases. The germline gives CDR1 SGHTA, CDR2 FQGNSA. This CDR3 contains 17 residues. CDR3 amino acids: CASSLLQGGWGNQPQHF. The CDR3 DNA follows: TGTGCCAGCAGCTTGTTACAGGGTGGATGGGGCAATCAGCCCCAGCATTTT.

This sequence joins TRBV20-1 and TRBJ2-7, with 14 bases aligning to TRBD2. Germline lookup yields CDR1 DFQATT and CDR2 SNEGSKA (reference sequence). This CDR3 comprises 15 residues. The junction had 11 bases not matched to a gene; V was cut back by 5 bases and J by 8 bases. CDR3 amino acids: CSAAKAGTSGSKQYF. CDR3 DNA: TGCAGTGCTGCCAAGGCCGGGACTAGCGGGAGCAAGCAGTACTTC.

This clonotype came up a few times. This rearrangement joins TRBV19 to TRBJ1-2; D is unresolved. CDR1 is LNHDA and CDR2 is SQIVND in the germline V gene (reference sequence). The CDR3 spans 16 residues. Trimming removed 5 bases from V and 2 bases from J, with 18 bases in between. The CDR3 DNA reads TGTGCCAGTAGTCCGGTCCGCGGTGACCCCAACTATGGCTACACCTTC. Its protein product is CASSPVRGDPNYGYTF.

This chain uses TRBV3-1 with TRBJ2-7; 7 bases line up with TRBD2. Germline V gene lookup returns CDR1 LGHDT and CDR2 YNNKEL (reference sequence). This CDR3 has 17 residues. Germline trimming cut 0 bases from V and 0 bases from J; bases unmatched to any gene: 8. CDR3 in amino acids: CASSQEKTAGFSYEQYF. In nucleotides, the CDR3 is TGTGCCAGCAGCCAAGAAAAGACAGCGGGATTCTCCTACGAGCAGTACTTC.

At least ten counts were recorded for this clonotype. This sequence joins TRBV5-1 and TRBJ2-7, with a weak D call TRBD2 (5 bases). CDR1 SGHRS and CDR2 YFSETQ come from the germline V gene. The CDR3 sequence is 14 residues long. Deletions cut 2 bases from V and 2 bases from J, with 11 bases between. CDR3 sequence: CASSFTGSTYEQYF. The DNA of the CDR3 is TGCGCCAGCAGCTTTACGGGATCCACCTACGAGCAGTACTTC.